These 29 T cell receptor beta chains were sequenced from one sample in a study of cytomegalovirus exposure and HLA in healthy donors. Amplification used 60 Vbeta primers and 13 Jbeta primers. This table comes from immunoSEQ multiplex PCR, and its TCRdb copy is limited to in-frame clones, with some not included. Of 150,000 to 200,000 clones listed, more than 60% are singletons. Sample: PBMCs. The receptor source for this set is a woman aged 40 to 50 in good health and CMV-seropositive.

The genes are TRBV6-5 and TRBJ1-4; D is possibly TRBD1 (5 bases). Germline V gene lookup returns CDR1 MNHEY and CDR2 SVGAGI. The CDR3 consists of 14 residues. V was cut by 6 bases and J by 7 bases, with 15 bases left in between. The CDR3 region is CASRSTGFGEKLFF. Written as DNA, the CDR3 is TGTGCCAGCAGATCCACAGGATTCGGTGAAAAACTGTTTTTT.

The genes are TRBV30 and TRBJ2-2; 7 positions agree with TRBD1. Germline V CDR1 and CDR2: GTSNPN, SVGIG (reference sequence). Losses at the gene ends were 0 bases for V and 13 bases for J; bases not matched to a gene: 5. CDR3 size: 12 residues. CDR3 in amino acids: CAWSVRQGGLFF. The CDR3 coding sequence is TGTGCCTGGAGTGTGAGACAGGGTGGGCTGTTTTTT.

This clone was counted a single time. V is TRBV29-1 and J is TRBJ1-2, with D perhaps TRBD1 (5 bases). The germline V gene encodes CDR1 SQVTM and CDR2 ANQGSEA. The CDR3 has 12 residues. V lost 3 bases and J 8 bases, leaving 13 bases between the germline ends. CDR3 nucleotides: TGCAGCGTTGAGGGTCCGGCAGGGGGCTACACCTTC. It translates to CSVEGPAGGYTF. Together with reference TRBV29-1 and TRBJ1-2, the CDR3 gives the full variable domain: SAVISQKPSRDICQRGTSLTIQCQVDSQVTMMFWYRQQPGQSLTLIATANQGSEATYESGFVIDKFPISRPNLTFSTLTVSNMSPEDSSIYLCSVEGPAGGYTFGSGTRLTVV.

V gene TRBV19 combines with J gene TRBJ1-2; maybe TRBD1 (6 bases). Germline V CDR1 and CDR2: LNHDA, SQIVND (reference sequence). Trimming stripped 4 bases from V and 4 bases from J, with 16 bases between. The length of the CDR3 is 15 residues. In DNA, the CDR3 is TGTGCCAGTAGTACCAAGACCGGGACAAGCTATGGCTACACCTTC. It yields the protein CASSTKTGTSYGYTF.

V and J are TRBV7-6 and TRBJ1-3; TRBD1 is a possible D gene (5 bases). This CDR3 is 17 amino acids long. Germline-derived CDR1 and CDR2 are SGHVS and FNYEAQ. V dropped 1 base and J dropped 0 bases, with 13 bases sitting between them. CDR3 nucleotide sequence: TGTGCCAGCAGCTTAGGGGGCTTCCGAAGCTCTGGAAACACCATATATTTT. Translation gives CASSLGGFRSSGNTIYF.

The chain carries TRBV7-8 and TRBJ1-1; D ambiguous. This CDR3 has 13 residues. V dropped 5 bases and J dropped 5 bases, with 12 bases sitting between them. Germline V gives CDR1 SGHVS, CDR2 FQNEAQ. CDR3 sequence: CASSARRITEAFF. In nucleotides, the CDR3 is TGTGCCAGCAGCGCAAGGCGGATAACTGAAGCTTTCTTT.

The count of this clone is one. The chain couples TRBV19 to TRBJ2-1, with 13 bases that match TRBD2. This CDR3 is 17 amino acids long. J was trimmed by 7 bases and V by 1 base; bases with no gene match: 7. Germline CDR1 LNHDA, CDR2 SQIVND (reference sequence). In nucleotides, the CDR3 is TGTGCCAGTAGTATAGTCCAACTAGCGGGGGGGCTTAATGAGCAGTTCTTC. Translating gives CASSIVQLAGGLNEQFF.

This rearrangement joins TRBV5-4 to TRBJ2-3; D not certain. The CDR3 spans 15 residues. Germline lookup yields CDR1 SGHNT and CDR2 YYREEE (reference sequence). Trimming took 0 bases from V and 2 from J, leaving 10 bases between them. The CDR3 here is CASSLVAGNTDTQYF. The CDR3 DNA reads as TGTGCCAGCAGCTTGGTGGCAGGAAACACAGATACGCAGTATTTT. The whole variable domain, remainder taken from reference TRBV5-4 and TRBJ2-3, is ETGVTQSPTHLIKTRGQQVTLRCSSQSGHNTVSWYQQALGQGPQFIFQYYREEENGRGNFPPRFSGLQFPNYSSELNVNALELDDSALYLCASSLVAGNTDTQYFGPGTRLTVL.

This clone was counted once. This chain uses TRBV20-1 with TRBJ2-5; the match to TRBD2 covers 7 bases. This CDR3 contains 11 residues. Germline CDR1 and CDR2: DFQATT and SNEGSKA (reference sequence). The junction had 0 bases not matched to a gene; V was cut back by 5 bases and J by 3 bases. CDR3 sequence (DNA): TGCAGTGCTCGGGGGGAAGAGACCCAGTACTTC. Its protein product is CSARGEETQYF.

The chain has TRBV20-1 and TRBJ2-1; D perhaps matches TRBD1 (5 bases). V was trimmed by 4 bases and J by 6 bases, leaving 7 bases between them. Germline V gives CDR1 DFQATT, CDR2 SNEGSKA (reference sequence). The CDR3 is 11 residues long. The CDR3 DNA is TGCAGTGCTATAGACAGCAATGAGCAGTTCTTC. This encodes CSAIDSNEQFF.

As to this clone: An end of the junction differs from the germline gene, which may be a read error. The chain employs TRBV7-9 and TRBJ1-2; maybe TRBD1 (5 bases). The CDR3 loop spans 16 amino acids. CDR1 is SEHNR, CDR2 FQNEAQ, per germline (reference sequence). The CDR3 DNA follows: TGTTCCAGCAGCTTAGGGGCAGGGAACAACTACTATGGCTACACCTTC. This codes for CSSSLGAGNNYYGYTF.

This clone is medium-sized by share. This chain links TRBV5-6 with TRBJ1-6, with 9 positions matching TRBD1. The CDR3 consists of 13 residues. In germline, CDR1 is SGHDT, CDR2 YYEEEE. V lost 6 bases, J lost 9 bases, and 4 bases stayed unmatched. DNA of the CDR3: TGTGCCAGCAACGGACAGGGGAGTTCACCCCTCCACTTT. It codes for CASNGQGSSPLHF.

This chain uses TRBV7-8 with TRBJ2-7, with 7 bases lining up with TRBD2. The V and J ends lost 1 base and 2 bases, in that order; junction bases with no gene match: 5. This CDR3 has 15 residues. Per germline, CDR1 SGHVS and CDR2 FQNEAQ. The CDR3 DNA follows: TGTGCCAGCAGCTTAGGCCACAGCGGGGCCTACGAGCAGTACTTC. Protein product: CASSLGHSGAYEQYF.

CDR3 bases: TGTGCCAGCAGTAGGAGCTCCTATAATTCACCCCTCCACTTT. Its protein product is CASSRSSYNSPLHF. V and J are TRBV27 and TRBJ1-6, with D uncertain. CDR1 is MNHEY and CDR2 is SMNVEV in the germline V gene (reference sequence). V was cut by 5 bases and J by 0 bases, with 5 bases left in between. There are 14 residues in the CDR3.

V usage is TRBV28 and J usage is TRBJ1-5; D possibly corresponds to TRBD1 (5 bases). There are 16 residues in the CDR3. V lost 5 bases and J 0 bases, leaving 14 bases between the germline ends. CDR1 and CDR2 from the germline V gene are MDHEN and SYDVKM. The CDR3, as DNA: TGTGCCAGCAGTGGTGTGGGGGGTGCTAGCAATCAGCCCCAGCATTTT. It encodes CASSGVGGASNQPQHF.

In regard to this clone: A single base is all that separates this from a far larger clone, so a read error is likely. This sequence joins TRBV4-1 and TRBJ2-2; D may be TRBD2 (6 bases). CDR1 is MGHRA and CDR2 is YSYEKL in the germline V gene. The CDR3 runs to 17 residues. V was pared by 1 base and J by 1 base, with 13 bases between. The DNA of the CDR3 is TGCGCCAGCAGCCAAGCGTTCAGCGGGCTGAACACCGGGGAGCTGTTTTTT. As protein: CASSQAFSGLNTGELFF.

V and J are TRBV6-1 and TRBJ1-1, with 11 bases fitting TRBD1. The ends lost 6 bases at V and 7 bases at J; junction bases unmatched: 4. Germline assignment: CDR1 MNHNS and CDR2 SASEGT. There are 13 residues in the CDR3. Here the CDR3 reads CASRGQGVGEAFF. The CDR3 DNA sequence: TGTGCCAGCAGGGGACAGGGGGTAGGTGAAGCTTTCTTT.

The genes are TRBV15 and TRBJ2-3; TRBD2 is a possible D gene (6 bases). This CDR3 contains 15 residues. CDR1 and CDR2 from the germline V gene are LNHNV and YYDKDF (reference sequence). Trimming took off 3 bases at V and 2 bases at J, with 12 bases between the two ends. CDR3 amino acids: CATSRRSGDTDTQYF. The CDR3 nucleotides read TGTGCCACCAGCAGGCGCTCGGGGGACACAGATACGCAGTATTTT.

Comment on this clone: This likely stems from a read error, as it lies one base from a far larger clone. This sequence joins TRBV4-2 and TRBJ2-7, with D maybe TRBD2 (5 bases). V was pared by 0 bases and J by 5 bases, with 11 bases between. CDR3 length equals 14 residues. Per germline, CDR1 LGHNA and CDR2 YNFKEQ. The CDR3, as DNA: TGTGCCAGCAGCCAAGATAGGCTAGCCGACGAGCAGTACTTC. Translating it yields CASSQDRLADEQYF.

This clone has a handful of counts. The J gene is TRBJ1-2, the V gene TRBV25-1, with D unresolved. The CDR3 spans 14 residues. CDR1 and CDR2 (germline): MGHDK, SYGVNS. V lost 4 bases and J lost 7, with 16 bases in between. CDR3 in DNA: TGTGCCAGCAGTGGCGGCCTCATCATCGGTGGCTACACCTTC. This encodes CASSGGLIIGGYTF.

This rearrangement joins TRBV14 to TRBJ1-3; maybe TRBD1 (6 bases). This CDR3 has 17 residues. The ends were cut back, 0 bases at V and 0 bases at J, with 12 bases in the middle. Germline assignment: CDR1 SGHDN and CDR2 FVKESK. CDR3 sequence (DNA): TGTGCCAGCAGCCAAGATCTTGGACAGCGCTCTGGAAACACCATATATTTT. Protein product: CASSQDLGQRSGNTIYF. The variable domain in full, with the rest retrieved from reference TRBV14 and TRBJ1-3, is EAGVTQFPSHSVIEKGQTVTLRCDPISGHDNLYWYRRVMGKEIKFLLHFVKESKQDESGMPNNRFLAERTGGTYSTLKVQPAELEDSGVYFCASSQDLGQRSGNTIYFGEGSWLTVV.

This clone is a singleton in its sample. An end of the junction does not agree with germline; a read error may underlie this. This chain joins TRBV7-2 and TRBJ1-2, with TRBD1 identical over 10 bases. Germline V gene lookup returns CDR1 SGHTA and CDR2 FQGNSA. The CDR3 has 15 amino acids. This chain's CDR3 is CASSSGTGDNCGYTF. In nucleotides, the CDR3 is TGTGCCAGCAGCTCCGGGACAGGGGACAACTGTGGCTACACCTTC. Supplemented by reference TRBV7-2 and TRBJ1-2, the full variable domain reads GAGVSQSPSNKVTEKGKDVELRCDPISGHTALYWYRQSLGQGLEFLIYFQGNSAPDKSGLPSDRFSAERTGGSVSTLTIQRTQQEDSAVYLCASSSGTGDNCGYTFGSGTRLTVV.

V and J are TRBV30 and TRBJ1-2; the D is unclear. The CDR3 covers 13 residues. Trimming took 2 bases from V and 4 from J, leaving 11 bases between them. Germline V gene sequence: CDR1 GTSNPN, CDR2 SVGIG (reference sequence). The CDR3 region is CAWSTGNAYGYTF. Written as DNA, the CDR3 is TGTGCCTGGAGTACGGGGAATGCCTATGGCTACACCTTC. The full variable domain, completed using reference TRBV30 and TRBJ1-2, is SQTIHQWPATLVQPVGSPLSLECTVEGTSNPNLYWYRQAAGRGLQLLFYSVGIGQISSEVPQNLSASRPQDRQFILSSKKLLLSDSGFYLCAWSTGNAYGYTFGSGTRLTVV.

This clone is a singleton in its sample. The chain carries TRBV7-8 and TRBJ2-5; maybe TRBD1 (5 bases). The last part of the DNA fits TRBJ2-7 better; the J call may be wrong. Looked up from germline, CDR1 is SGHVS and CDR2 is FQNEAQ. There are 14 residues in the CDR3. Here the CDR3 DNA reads TGTGCCAGCAGCTTATATAAGGGGCCCTACGAGCAGTACTTC. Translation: CASSLYKGPYEQYF.

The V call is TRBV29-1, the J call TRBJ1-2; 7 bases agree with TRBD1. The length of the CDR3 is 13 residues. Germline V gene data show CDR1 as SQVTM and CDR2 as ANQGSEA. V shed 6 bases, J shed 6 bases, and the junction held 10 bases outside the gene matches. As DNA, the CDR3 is TGCAGCGTCCTACAGGGGTATAGTGATGGCTACACCTTC. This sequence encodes CSVLQGYSDGYTF. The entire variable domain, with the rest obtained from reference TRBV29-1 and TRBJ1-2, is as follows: SAVISQKPSRDICQRGTSLTIQCQVDSQVTMMFWYRQQPGQSLTLIATANQGSEATYESGFVIDKFPISRPNLTFSTLTVSNMSPEDSSIYLCSVLQGYSDGYTFGSGTRLTVV.

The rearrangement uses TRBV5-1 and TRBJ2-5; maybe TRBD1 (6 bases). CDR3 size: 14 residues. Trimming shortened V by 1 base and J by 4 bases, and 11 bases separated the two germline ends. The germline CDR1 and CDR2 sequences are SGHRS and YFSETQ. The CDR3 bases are TGCGCCAGCAGCTTGCCCCACAGGGCAGAGACCCAGTACTTC. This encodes CASSLPHRAETQYF. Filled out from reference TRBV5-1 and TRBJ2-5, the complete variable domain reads KAGVTQTPRYLIKTRGQQVTLSCSPISGHRSVSWYQQTPGQGLQFLFEYFSETQRNKGNFPGRFSGRQFSNSRSEMNVSTLELGDSALYLCASSLPHRAETQYFGPGTRLLVL.

The CDR3 region has the DNA TGTGCCAGCAGTACCGGGACATCAGACACTGAAGCTTTCTTT. Protein: CASSTGTSDTEAFF. The rearrangement links TRBV6-5 to TRBJ1-1; D possibly corresponds to TRBD1 (6 bases). The CDR3 loop spans 14 amino acids. Per the germline V gene, CDR1 is MNHEY and CDR2 is SVGAGI. V gave up 5 bases and J gave up 3 bases, with 13 bases separating them.

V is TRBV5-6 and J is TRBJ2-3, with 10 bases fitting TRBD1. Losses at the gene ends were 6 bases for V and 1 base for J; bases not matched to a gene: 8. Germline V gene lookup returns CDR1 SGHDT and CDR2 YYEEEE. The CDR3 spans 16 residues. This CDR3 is CASTTTGGFRTDTQYF. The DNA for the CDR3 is TGTGCCAGCACCACGACAGGGGGCTTCCGCACAGATACGCAGTATTTT.

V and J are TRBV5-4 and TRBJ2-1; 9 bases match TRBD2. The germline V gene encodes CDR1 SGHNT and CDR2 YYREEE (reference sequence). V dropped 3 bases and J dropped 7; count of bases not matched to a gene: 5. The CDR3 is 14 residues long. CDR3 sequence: CASSYSGGANEQFF. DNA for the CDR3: TGTGCCAGCAGCTATAGCGGGGGAGCGAATGAGCAGTTCTTC.